The rows below give T cell receptor beta chains drawn from one sample of a study of blood T cell repertoires in COVID-19. The assay was immunoSEQ multiplex PCR, and TCRdb's table has in-frame clones only and misses some. This sample has some 390,000 clones, with 70% to 90% found just once. The specimen sequenced was peripheral blood. The source of these receptors is a human donor in a cohort sampled during active COVID-19. The CDR3 runs from the conserved cysteine through the conserved F or W. D genes are given only for firm matches. Clone sizes are given selectively: once, few, many, or a class where the clone is expanded.

NA	NA	TRBV3-1/TRBV3-2	TRBJ1-2	CASSQDSGVYGYTF	TGTGCCAGCAGCCAAGATTCGGGGGTCTATGGCTACACCTTC
NA	TRBD1	TRBV4-1	TRBJ1-1	CASSQPGTGNTEAFF	TGCGCCAGCAGCCAACCCGGGACAGGGAACACTGAAGCTTTCTTT
NA	TRBD1	TRBV10-3	TRBJ2-5	CAAGQGDREETQYF	TGTGCCGCAGGACAGGGGGACCGAGAAGAGACCCAGTACTTC
NA	TRBD2	TRBV6-5	TRBJ2-1	CASSYSSGGEQFF	TGTGCCAGCAGTTACTCGAGCGGGGGGGAGCAGTTCTTC
NA	NA	TRBV7-3	TRBJ2-1	CASSERTRVSYNEQFF	TGTGCCAGCAGCGAAAGGACCAGGGTTAGCTACAATGAGCAGTTCTTC
NA	NA	TRBV18	TRBJ1-6	CASSAFHRAYNSPLHF	TGTGCCAGCTCGGCATTCCACAGGGCCTATAATTCACCCCTCCACTTT
once	TRBD1	TRBV3-1/TRBV3-2	TRBJ2-1	CASSLSRGPKRNEQFF	TGTGCCAGCAGCCTCTCCAGGGGGCCAAAACGCAATGAGCAGTTCTTC
NA	TRBD1	TRBV7-2	TRBJ1-3	CASSPGQEVYSGNTIYF	TGTGCCAGCAGCCCAGGACAGGAGGTCTACTCTGGAAACACCATATATTTT
NA	TRBD2	TRBV28	TRBJ2-1	CASSLLRGATGIDEQFF	TGTGCCAGCAGTTTACTGCGGGGGGCTACAGGGATCGATGAGCAGTTCTTC
NA	TRBD2	TRBV6-1	TRBJ2-7	CASSEGLAPPSYEQYF	TGTGCCAGCAGTGAAGGACTAGCCCCACCCTCCTACGAGCAGTACTTC
NA	NA	TRBV5-1	TRBJ2-1	CASSRTLWAQNNEQFF	TGCGCCAGCAGCCGTACCCTTTGGGCACAGAACAATGAGCAGTTCTTC
NA	NA	TRBV7-9	TRBJ1-5	CASSLGTGNQPQHF	TGTGCCAGCAGCTTAGGCACGGGGAATCAGCCCCAGCATTTT
NA	NA	TRBV19	TRBJ2-7	CASSNSYEQYF	TGTGCCAGTAGCAACTCCTACGAGCAGTACTTC
once	NA	TRBV19	TRBJ1-2	CASRPSRQRIYGYTF	TGTGCCAGTAGGCCCAGCAGACAACGCATCTATGGCTACACCTTC
NA	TRBD2	TRBV5-1	TRBJ2-1	CASSPQLAGGQGEQFF	TGCGCCAGCAGCCCCCAATTAGCGGGAGGCCAGGGTGAGCAGTTCTTC
NA	TRBD1	TRBV7-3	TRBJ1-5	CASSGTGGDQPQHF	TGTGCCAGCAGCGGGACAGGGGGGGATCAGCCCCAGCATTTT
few	NA	TRBV11-2	TRBJ1-1	CASSLATAYTEAFF	TGTGCCAGCAGCTTGGCAACAGCTTACACTGAAGCTTTCTTT
NA	TRBD2	TRBV7-6	TRBJ2-5	CASSFLAGEGETQYF	TGTGCCAGCAGCTTTCTAGCGGGAGAAGGGGAGACCCAGTACTTC
NA	TRBD2	TRBV7-2	TRBJ2-7	CASSSLGLAGGEQYF	TGTGCCAGCAGCTCACTAGGACTAGCGGGAGGCGAGCAGTACTTC
NA	NA	TRBV27	TRBJ2-7	CASSTTGIPYEQYF	TGTGCCAGCAGTACGACGGGAATCCCCTACGAGCAGTACTTC
NA	NA	TRBV15	TRBJ1-5	CATSSIKGTPAQPQHF	TGTGCCACCAGCAGTATAAAGGGGACACCGGCTCAGCCCCAGCATTTT
NA	NA	TRBV15	TRBJ1-5	CATSRDGRGPNQPQHF	TGTGCCACCAGCAGAGATGGCAGGGGACCGAATCAGCCCCAGCATTTT
NA	NA	TRBV7-2	TRBJ2-7	CASSSSGLLYEQYF	TGTGCCAGCAGCTCATCGGGACTCCTGTACGAGCAGTACTTC
NA	NA	TRBV7-2	TRBJ1-1	CASSLGKRVTEAFF	TGTGCCAGCAGCTTAGGTAAACGGGTAACTGAAGCTTTCTTT
NA	TRBD1	TRBV3-1/TRBV3-2	TRBJ1-2	CASSHLQGNYGYTF	TGTGCCAGCAGCCACCTACAGGGGAACTATGGCTACACCTTC
NA	TRBD2	TRBV7-9	TRBJ2-1	CASSLATSGSNEQFF	TGTGCCAGCAGCTTAGCGACTAGCGGGAGTAATGAGCAGTTCTTC
NA	NA	TRBV19	TRBJ1-3	CASSSGTLGNTIYF	TGTGCCAGTAGTTCGGGGACATTAGGAAACACCATATATTTT
NA	TRBD2	TRBV18	TRBJ2-3	CASSPPGGSSDTQYF	TGTGCCAGCTCACCACCCGGGGGGAGCTCAGATACGCAGTATTTT
NA	TRBD2	TRBV7-3	TRBJ2-3	CASSLGTSGVTDTQYF	TGTGCCAGCAGCTTAGGGACTAGCGGGGTCACAGATACGCAGTATTTT
NA	NA	TRBV28	TRBJ2-3	CASSGTRGTDTQYF	TGTGCCAGCAGTGGGACTCGAGGTACAGATACGCAGTATTTT
NA	TRBD1	TRBV7-9	TRBJ1-5	CASSLGTGRNQPQHF	TGTGCCAGCAGCCTGGGGACAGGGCGGAATCAGCCCCAGCATTTT
NA	TRBD1	TRBV7-2	TRBJ1-4	CASSLGTGAHSELFF	TGTGCCAGCAGCCTGGGGACAGGGGCCCATAGTGAACTGTTTTTT
NA	TRBD1	TRBV10-2	TRBJ1-1	CASSMDRANTEAFF	TGCGCCAGCAGTATGGACAGGGCAAACACTGAAGCTTTCTTT
NA	NA	TRBV2	TRBJ1-3	CASSGQDSGNTIYF	TGTGCCAGCAGTGGACAGGACTCTGGAAACACCATATATTTT
NA	TRBD1	TRBV18	TRBJ1-2	CASSRGTGYGYTF	TGTGCCAGCTCACGAGGGACAGGGTATGGCTACACCTTC
NA	NA	TRBV24-1	TRBJ2-3	CATSLGQSPPDTQYF	TGTGCCACCAGTTTGGGGCAATCCCCCCCAGATACGCAGTATTTT
NA	TRBD2	TRBV3-1/TRBV3-2	TRBJ2-7	CASSQAASGLYEQYF	TGTGCCAGCAGCCAAGCGGCTAGCGGACTCTACGAGCAGTACTTC
NA	TRBD1	TRBV5-6	TRBJ1-6	CASSLRQGAGNSPLHF	TGTGCCAGCAGCTTAAGACAGGGGGCTGGTAATTCACCCCTCCACTTT
NA	TRBD2	TRBV5-6	TRBJ2-5	CASSPRGGGRETQYF	TGTGCCAGCAGCCCCCGAGGCGGGGGGAGGGAGACCCAGTACTTC
few	NA	TRBV5-5	TRBJ1-5	CASSSTDSNQPQHF	TGTGCCAGCAGCTCGACAGATAGCAATCAGCCCCAGCATTTT
NA	NA	TRBV27	TRBJ1-2	CARGRQEYGYTF	TGTGCCAGGGGGAGACAGGAGTATGGCTACACCTTC
NA	NA	TRBV5-1	TRBJ2-1	CASSSPRTESSYNEQFF	TGCGCCAGCAGCTCTCCACGGACAGAGAGCTCCTACAATGAGCAGTTCTTC
NA	TRBD2	TRBV7-3	TRBJ2-1	CASSLSGGAHNEQFF	TGTGCCAGCAGCTTGAGCGGGGGGGCCCACAATGAGCAGTTCTTC
NA	NA	TRBV4-2	TRBJ2-7	CASSQGQNAGYEQYF	TGTGCCAGCAGCCAAGGCCAAAATGCAGGCTACGAGCAGTACTTC
NA	TRBD1	TRBV5-1	TRBJ2-7	CASSSGTGDGYEQYF	TGCGCCAGCAGCTCCGGGACAGGGGACGGCTACGAGCAGTACTTC
once	NA	TRBV6-5	TRBJ2-3	CASKRRGGDTQYF	TGTGCCAGCAAAAGGAGGGGGGGAGATACGCAGTATTTT
NA	NA	TRBV29-1	TRBJ2-5	CSSSGRPYQETQYF	TGCAGCTCCAGCGGGCGGCCGTACCAAGAGACCCAGTACTTC
NA	TRBD2	TRBV7-2	TRBJ2-5	CASSLAGLAGDGETQYF	TGTGCCAGCAGCTTAGCTGGTCTAGCGGGGGATGGAGAGACCCAGTACTTC
NA	TRBD1	TRBV7-9	TRBJ1-4	CASSLVGTDEKLFF	TGTGCCAGCAGCTTAGTCGGGACAGATGAAAAACTGTTTTTT
NA	NA	TRBV27	TRBJ2-7	CASRFAGLGTYEQYF	TGTGCCAGCCGTTTCGCGGGCCTAGGAACCTACGAGCAGTACTTC
NA	NA	TRBV10-3	TRBJ2-3	CAISEGTPWGDTQYF	TGTGCCATCAGTGAAGGGACTCCCTGGGGAGATACGCAGTATTTT
NA	NA	TRBV21-1	TRBJ1-4	CASGHRGSGKLFF	TGTGCCAGCGGACACAGGGGGTCGGGGAAACTGTTTTTT
NA	TRBD2	TRBV4-1	TRBJ2-7	CASSLNGGASYEQYF	TGCGCCAGCAGCCTAAACGGGGGGGCCTCCTACGAGCAGTACTTC
NA	NA	TRBV7-8	TRBJ2-1	CASSLTPYNEQFF	TGTGCCAGCAGCCTGACACCATACAATGAGCAGTTCTTC
NA	NA	TRBV4-2	TRBJ1-2	CASSQDNPFRGYTF	TGTGCCAGCAGCCAAGATAATCCGTTTAGAGGCTACACCTTC
NA	TRBD1	TRBV10-2	TRBJ2-7	CASSPRQGSYEQYF	TGCGCCAGCAGTCCTAGACAGGGGAGCTACGAGCAGTACTTC
NA	TRBD1	TRBV11-2	TRBJ2-3	CASSSRQGATDTQYF	TGTGCCAGCAGCTCACGACAGGGAGCAACAGATACGCAGTATTTT
NA	TRBD1	TRBV9	TRBJ1-2	CASSGALLTGADGYTF	TGTGCCAGCAGCGGAGCCCTCCTGACAGGGGCGGATGGCTACACCTTC
NA	TRBD1	TRBV5-4	TRBJ1-2	CASSRKGQGHGYTF	TGTGCCAGCAGCAGGAAAGGACAGGGACATGGCTACACCTTC